This T cell receptor beta chain was sequenced during a study of cytomegalovirus exposure and HLA in healthy donors. Points from the study as a whole: The classifier reportedly diagnosed cytomegalovirus status with high specificity and sensitivity. Most sequenced TCRs were rare (though some public TCRs occurred in many donors). The tendency of first-cohort TCR clusters to co-occur in the roughly 110 validation repertoires emerged from a later analysis. The study labeled about 160 TCR beta chains cytomegalovirus-associated.

Sequencing was performed with immunoSEQ multiplex PCR; in TCRdb, only in-frame clones are kept and a portion is missing. The sample yields some 68,000 clones, roughly 96% seen once. This CDR3 has 16 residues. Deletions cut 4 bases from V and 3 bases from J, with 18 bases between. From germline, CDR1 is SNHLY and CDR2 FYNNEI. This clone was recorded once. Its target is not known. Sequencing was done on a sample of PBMCs. The receptor was isolated from a man aged 18 to 30 in good health and CMV-seronegative. The rearrangement uses TRBV2 and TRBJ1-2; unclear D gene. CDR3 DNA: TGTGCCAGCAGTGGATCCATGGAGGCCGGAGACTATGGCTACACCTTC. Its translation is CASSGSMEAGDYGYTF.